The sequence of this TCR beta chain was determined in a study of cytomegalovirus exposure and HLA in healthy donors. Study-wide results and limits: Highest at DRB1 and lowest at HLA-C, TCR association rates differed among HLA loci in a later analysis. A later analysis associated around 17,000 TCR beta sequences with HLA alleles at a 0.05 false discovery rate. Follow-up analysis later connected one missense variant in DCLRE1C with trimming of TCR beta V- and J-genes.

The PCR ran on 60 Vbeta and 13 Jbeta primers. Method: immunoSEQ multiplex PCR; TCRdb's copy keeps in-frame clones and lacks some. The sample lists over 80,000 clones, 65% to 90% seen once, with around 3.2% in the top ten. Concerning this clone: Its antigen is not identified.

Germline CDR1 reads SGHRS; CDR2 reads YFSETQ. The V gene end was trimmed by 0 bases and the J gene end by 3 bases; junction bases not matched to a gene: 11. The CDR3 is 19 amino acids. The J gene is TRBJ2-3, the V gene TRBV5-1; 12 positions match TRBD2. The sample was PBMCs. This sequence was found in a young man in good health and CMV-seropositive. The CDR3 loop is CASSLGTPLAGGRTDTQYF. DNA for the CDR3: TGCGCCAGCAGCTTGGGGACCCCACTAGCGGGAGGCCGAACAGATACGCAGTATTTT.